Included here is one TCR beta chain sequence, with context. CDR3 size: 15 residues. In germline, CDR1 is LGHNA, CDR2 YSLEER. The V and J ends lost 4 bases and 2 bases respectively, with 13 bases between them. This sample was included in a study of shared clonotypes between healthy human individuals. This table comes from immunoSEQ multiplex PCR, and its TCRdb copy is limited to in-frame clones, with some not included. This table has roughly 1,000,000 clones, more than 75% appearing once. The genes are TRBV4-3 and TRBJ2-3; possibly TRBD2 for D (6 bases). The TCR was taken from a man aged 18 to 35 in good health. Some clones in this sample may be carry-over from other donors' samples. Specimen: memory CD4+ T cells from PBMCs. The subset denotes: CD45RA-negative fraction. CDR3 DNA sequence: TGCGCCAGCAGCCGCCCGGGGGACCCCACAGATACGCAGTATTTT. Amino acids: CASSRPGDPTDTQYF.